This entry is about one T cell receptor (beta chain). The data belong to a study of blood T cell repertoires in COVID-19. Turning to the study itself: COVID-19 samples from acute and convalescent phases originated in the United States, Italy and Spain.

Per the authors' pipeline: Nucleated cell number was recorded as an estimate derived from reference gene primer amplification. Profiled with immunoSEQ multiplex PCR; TCRdb holds only in-frame clones, not every one. V and J calls and clone size come straight from that table; D and trimming were deduced from the DNA. The table shows roughly 32,000 clones, with about 92% occurring only once. Sequenced sample: peripheral blood. This TCR was sampled from a man aged 80 or over with acute or convalescent COVID-19.

The CDR3 is CASSAGTTGAIYEQYF. CDR3 sequence (DNA): TGTGCCAGCAGTGCGGGAACGACAGGGGCGATCTACGAGCAGTACTTC. The genes are TRBV6-1 and TRBJ2-7; 8 bases agree with TRBD1. The CDR3 is 16 amino acids. CDR1 and CDR2 (germline): MNHNS, SASEGT. The junction had 11 bases not matched to a gene; V was cut back by 4 bases and J by 3 bases.